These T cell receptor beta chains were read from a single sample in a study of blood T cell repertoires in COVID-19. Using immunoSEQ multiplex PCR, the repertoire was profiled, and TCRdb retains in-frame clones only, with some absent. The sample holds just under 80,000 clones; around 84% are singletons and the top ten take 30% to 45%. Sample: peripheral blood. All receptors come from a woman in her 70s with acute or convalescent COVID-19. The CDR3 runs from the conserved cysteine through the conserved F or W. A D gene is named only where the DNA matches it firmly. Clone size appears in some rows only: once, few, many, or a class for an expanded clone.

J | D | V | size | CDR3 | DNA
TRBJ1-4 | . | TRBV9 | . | CASSSERRMGNEKLFF | TGTGCCAGCAGCTCAGAGAGGAGGATGGGTAATGAAAAACTGTTTTTT
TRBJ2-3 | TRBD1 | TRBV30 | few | CAWRNRGSGDTQYF | TGTGCCTGGAGGAACAGGGGGTCGGGAGATACGCAGTATTTT
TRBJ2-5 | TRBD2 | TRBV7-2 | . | CASSLAHAGGGVETQYF | TGTGCCAGCAGCTTAGCCCACGCGGGAGGGGGCGTAGAGACCCAGTACTTC
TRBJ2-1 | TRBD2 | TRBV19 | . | CASSIIGTSGPATYNEQFF | TGTGCCAGTAGTATTATCGGGACTAGCGGGCCAGCCACCTACAATGAGCAGTTCTTC
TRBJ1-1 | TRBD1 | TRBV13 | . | CASSPSTGLAEAFF | TGTGCCAGCAGCCCTTCGACAGGGTTGGCTGAAGCTTTCTTT
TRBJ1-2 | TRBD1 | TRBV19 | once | CASSVHQGAGYGYTF | TGTGCCAGTAGTGTCCATCAGGGGGCCGGCTATGGCTACACCTTC
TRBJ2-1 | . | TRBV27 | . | CASSSLAYNEQFF | TGTGCCAGCAGTTCGCTAGCCTACAATGAGCAGTTCTTC
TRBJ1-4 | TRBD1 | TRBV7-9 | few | CASSSTGANEKLFF | TGTGCCAGCAGCTCCACAGGGGCTAATGAAAAACTGTTTTTT
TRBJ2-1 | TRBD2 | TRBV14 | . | CASSPRLAGEGNEQFF | TGTGCCAGCAGCCCTCGACTAGCGGGAGAAGGGAATGAGCAGTTCTTC
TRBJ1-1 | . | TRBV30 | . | CAWNKNTEAFF | TGTGCCTGGAACAAGAACACTGAAGCTTTCTTT
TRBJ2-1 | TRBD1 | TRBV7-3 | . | CASSLIGDSNEQFF | TGTGCCAGCAGCTTAATAGGGGACAGCAATGAGCAGTTCTTC
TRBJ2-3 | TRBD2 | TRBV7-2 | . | CASSSTSGGTDTQYF | TGTGCCAGCAGTTCGACTAGCGGAGGCACAGATACGCAGTATTTT
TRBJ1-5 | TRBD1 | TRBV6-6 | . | CASETGAGQPQHF | TGTGCCAGCGAGACAGGGGCGGGTCAGCCCCAGCATTTT
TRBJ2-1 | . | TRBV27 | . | CASLRGQEQFF | TGTGCCAGCCTTCGAGGACAGGAGCAGTTCTTC
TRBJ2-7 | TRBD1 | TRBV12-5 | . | CASVPTGGEQYF | TGTGCTAGTGTCCCAACAGGGGGCGAGCAGTACTTC
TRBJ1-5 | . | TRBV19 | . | CASTGQPPQPQHF | TGTGCCAGTACAGGCCAACCTCCACAGCCCCAGCATTTT
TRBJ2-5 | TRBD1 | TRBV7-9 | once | CASSPLVPGQTVSGTQYF | TGTGCCAGCAGCCCACTGGTCCCGGGACAGACCGTGTCGGGGACCCAGTACTTC
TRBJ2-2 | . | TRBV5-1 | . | CASSDGSFTGELFF | TGCGCCAGCAGTGACGGGAGTTTCACCGGGGAGCTGTTTTTT
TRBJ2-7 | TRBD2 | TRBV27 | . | CASRRTSGYEQYF | TGTGCCAGCAGGAGGACTAGCGGTTACGAGCAGTACTTC
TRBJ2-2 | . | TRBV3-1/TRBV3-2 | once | CASSQDRVSGELFF | TGTGCCAGCAGCCAAGATCGCGTTTCTGGGGAGCTGTTTTTT
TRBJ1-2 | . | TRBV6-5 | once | CASSRGQPTNGYTF | TGTGCCAGCAGCCGCGGACAGCCCACGAATGGCTACACCTTC
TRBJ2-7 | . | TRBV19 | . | CASSIGRGFEQYF | TGTGCCAGTAGTATAGGTCGGGGGTTCGAGCAGTACTTC
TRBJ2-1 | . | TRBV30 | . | CAWSIWRARTYNEQFF | TGTGCCTGGAGTATTTGGAGGGCCCGGACCTACAATGAGCAGTTCTTC
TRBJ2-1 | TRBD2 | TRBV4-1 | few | CASSQRPAVSLAGVYNEQFF | TGCGCCAGCAGCCAAAGGCCCGCCGTTAGTCTAGCGGGAGTGTACAATGAGCAGTTCTTC
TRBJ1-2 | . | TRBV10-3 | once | CAISESPETGLINGYTF | TGTGCCATCAGTGAGAGCCCGGAGACAGGACTCATCAATGGCTACACCTTC
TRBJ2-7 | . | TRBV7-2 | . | CASSFGRTYEQYF | TGTGCCAGCAGCTTTGGCAGGACCTACGAGCAGTACTTC
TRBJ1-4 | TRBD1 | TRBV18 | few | CASSPSYRGNEKLFF | TGTGCCAGCTCACCATCTTACAGGGGAAATGAAAAACTGTTTTTT
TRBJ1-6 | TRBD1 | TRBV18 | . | CASSPRATGGHRNSPLHF | TGTGCCAGCTCACCGCGGGCCACAGGGGGCCATCGGAATTCACCCCTCCACTTT
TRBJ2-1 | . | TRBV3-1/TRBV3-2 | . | CASSPQSYNEQFF | TGTGCCAGCAGCCCGCAGTCCTACAATGAGCAGTTCTTC
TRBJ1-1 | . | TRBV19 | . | CASPKRVGELSEAFF | TGTGCCAGTCCGAAAAGAGTCGGGGAACTCTCTGAAGCTTTCTTT
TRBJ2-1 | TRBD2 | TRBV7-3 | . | CASSGEGLAGEAEQFF | TGTGCCAGCAGCGGAGAGGGACTAGCGGGAGAGGCTGAGCAGTTCTTC
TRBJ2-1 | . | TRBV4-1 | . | CASSPITQASYNEQFF | TGCGCCAGCAGCCCCATCACCCAGGCCTCCTACAATGAGCAGTTCTTC
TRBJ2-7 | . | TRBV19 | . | CASSMSWAGLVSSYEQYF | TGTGCCAGTAGTATGAGTTGGGCGGGCCTTGTGAGCTCCTACGAGCAGTACTTC
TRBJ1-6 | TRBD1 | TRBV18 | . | CASSQGPRGVNSPLHF | TGTGCCAGCTCCCAAGGGCCCAGGGGGGTGAATTCACCCCTCCACTTT
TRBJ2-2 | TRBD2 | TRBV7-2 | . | CASSISSGINTGELFF | TGTGCCAGCAGCATTTCTAGCGGGATTAACACCGGGGAGCTGTTTTTT
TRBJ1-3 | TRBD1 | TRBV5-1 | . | CASSSVPGQSFSGNTIYF | TGCGCCAGCAGCTCAGTTCCGGGACAGTCATTCTCTGGAAACACCATATATTTT
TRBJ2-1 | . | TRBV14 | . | CASSQDRLGEQFF | TGTGCCAGCAGCCAAGATAGGCTCGGGGAGCAGTTCTTC
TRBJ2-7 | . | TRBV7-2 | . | CASSLVVGAYEQYF | TGTGCCAGCAGCTTAGTCGTAGGGGCCTACGAGCAGTACTTC
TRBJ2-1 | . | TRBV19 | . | CASSTSGLYNEQFF | TGTGCCAGTAGTACGTCGGGACTTTACAATGAGCAGTTCTTC
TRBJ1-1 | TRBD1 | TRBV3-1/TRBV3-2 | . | CASSHGTGGPTEAFF | TGTGCCAGCAGCCACGGGACAGGGGGCCCCACTGAAGCTTTCTTT
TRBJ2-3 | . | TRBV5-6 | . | CASSWVGTLRGTDTQYF | TGTGCCAGCAGCTGGGTAGGAACTCTTAGGGGAACAGATACGCAGTATTTT
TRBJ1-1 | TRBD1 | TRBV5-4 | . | CASSLEGARGAFF | TGTGCCAGCAGCTTGGAGGGGGCGCGGGGTGCTTTCTTT
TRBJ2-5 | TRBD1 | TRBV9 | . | CASSPPGTGFETQYF | TGTGCCAGCAGCCCCCCCGGGACAGGGTTCGAGACCCAGTACTTC
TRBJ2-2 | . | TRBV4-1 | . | CASSQLDLVGRGELFF | TGCGCCAGCAGCCAATTGGACTTGGTGGGTAGGGGGGAGCTGTTTTTT
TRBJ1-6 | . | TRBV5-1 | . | CASSLSAESSPLHF | TGCGCCAGCAGCTTGAGTGCCGAGTCTTCACCCCTCCACTTT
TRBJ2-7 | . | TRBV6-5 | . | CASSFRGAYDEQYF | TGTGCCAGCAGTTTCCGGGGGGCATACGACGAGCAGTACTTC
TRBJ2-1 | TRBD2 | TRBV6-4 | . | CASSTRGTSGTSSYNEQFF | TGTGCCAGCAGTACCCGGGGGACTAGCGGGACGTCCTCCTACAATGAACAGTTCTTC
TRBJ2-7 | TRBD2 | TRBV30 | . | CAWSLSGKSSYEQYF | TGTGCCTGGAGTCTGAGCGGGAAGAGCTCCTACGAGCAGTACTTC
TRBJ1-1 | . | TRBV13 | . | CASSPRETGTEAFF | TGTGCCAGCAGCCCCCGGGAGACGGGCACTGAAGCTTTCTTT
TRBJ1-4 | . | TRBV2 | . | CASSVEADEKLFF | TGTGCCAGCAGTGTAGAGGCAGATGAAAAACTGTTTTTT
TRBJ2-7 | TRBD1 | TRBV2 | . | CASSSSPHRGLSYEQYF | TGTGCCAGCAGTTCATCCCCCCACAGGGGCCTCTCCTACGAGCAGTACTTC
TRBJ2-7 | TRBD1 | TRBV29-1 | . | CSVGNRDSSYEQYF | TGCAGCGTTGGCAACCGGGACAGTTCCTACGAGCAGTACTTC
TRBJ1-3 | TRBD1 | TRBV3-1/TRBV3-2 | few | CASSQGGVGYTIYF | TGTGCCAGTTCCCAAGGGGGCGTGGGATACACCATATATTTT
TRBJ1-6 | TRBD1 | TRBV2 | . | CASSYTGGPLHF | TGTGCCAGCAGTTATACAGGGGGACCCCTCCACTTT
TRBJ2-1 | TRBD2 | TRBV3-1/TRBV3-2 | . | CASSHQGLAGGGEQFF | TGTGCCAGCAGTCATCAGGGACTAGCGGGGGGTGGTGAGCAGTTCTTC
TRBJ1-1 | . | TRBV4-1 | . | CASSQRGGTEAFF | TGCGCCAGCAGCCAGAGGGGGGGGACTGAAGCTTTCTTT
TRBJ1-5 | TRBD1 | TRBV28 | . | CASRQGDRNQPQHF | TGTGCCAGCAGGCAGGGGGACCGAAATCAGCCCCAGCATTTT
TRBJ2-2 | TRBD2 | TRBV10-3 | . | CAISEPRGDTGELFF | TGTGCCATCAGTGAGCCCCGGGGGGACACCGGGGAGCTGTTTTTT
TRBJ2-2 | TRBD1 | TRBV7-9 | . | CASSLDGTDTLWNTGELFF | TGTGCCAGCAGCTTAGACGGGACAGACACGCTTTGGAACACCGGGGAGCTGTTTTTT
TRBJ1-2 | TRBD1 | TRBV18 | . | CASSPDRVVNYGYTF | TGTGCCAGCTCACCGGACAGGGTCGTGAACTATGGCTACACCTTC